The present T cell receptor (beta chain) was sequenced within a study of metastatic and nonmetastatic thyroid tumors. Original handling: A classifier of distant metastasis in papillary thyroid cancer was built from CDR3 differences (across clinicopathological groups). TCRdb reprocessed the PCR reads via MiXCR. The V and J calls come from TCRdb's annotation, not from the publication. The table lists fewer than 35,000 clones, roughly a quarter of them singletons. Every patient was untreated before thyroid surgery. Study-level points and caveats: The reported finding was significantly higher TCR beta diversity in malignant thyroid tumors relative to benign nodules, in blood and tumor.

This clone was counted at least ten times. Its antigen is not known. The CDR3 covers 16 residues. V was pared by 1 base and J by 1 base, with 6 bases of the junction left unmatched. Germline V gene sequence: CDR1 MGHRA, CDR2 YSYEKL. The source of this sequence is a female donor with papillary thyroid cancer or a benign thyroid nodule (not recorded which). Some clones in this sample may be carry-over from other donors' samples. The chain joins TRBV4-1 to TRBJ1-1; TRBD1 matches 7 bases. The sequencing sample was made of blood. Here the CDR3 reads CASSQVRDRENTEAFF. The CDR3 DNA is TGCGCCAGCAGCCAAGTGAGGGACAGAGAGAACACTGAAGCTTTCTTT.